The rows below give T cell receptor beta chains drawn from one sample of a study of radiotherapy plus CTLA-4 blockade in lung cancer. Only in-frame clones appear in the TCRdb table, and some are missing; sequencing was by immunoSEQ multiplex PCR. The data show about 82,000 clones, roughly 70% seen once. Here the sequenced sample was peripheral blood, taken from a patient treated with radiotherapy plus ipilimumab. These receptors all stem from a human donor with non-small cell lung cancer that progressed on radiotherapy plus ipilimumab. CDR3s leave out the opening cysteine and the closing phenylalanine or tryptophan.

J gene | V gene | CDR3 protein
TRBJ2-2 | TRBV9 | ASSPAGTNTGELF
TRBJ2-3 | TRBV7-2 | ASSLKGLADRTDTQY
TRBJ2-2 | TRBV6-5 | ASSYSRGTGELF
TRBJ1-1 | TRBV28 | ASSSGGFFNTEAF
TRBJ2-3 | TRBV2 | ASSEPGRATDTQY
TRBJ2-7 | TRBV2 | ASSEAWTSGNYEQY
TRBJ2-3 | TRBV6-5 | ASSARVSTDTQY
TRBJ1-5 | TRBV2 | ASSTGEGQPQH
TRBJ2-7 | TRBV5-1 | ASRGSYEQY
TRBJ2-3 | TRBV5-1 | ASSLGQSGSSDTQY
TRBJ1-1 | TRBV11-2 | ASSLRLGTNTEAF
TRBJ2-2 | TRBV2 | ATTWGGGTGELF
TRBJ2-7 | TRBV7-8 | ASSLAKFAEQY
TRBJ2-7 | TRBV2 | ASSAGTSYEQY
TRBJ2-2 | TRBV27 | ASSLSGTSGGELF
TRBJ2-1 | TRBV11-2 | ASSRSGGSYNEQF
TRBJ2-1 | TRBV18 | ASSLQRDEQF
TRBJ1-6 | TRBV6-5 | ASSPDRAHNSPLH
TRBJ2-1 | TRBV6-1 | ASSDLAGTPNEQF
TRBJ1-1 | TRBV4-3 | ASSQVPQGNTEAF
TRBJ2-5 | TRBV6-1 | ASSGGDRGIFSETQY
TRBJ1-2 | TRBV15 | ATSRDRLDQDRIYGYT
TRBJ2-7 | TRBV7-6 | ASSSAGTAYEQY
TRBJ2-7 | TRBV2 | ASRSEGEQY
TRBJ1-1 | TRBV6-1 | ASSGSRTTEAF
TRBJ2-7 | TRBV6-6 | ASWGREGIYEQY
TRBJ2-2 | TRBV11-2 | ASSLRGPGELF
TRBJ1-2 | TRBV5-4 | ASSLRTDYGYT
TRBJ1-2 | TRBV6-1 | AVKRTDQGGYT
TRBJ2-7 | TRBV2 | ASTPTSGIYEQY
TRBJ1-2 | TRBV5-5 | ASSFLRDSYGYT
TRBJ2-7 | TRBV28 | ASSLDRLGDEQY
TRBJ2-1 | TRBV5-1 | ASSLTGDSVREQF